This T cell receptor beta chain stems from a study of T cells after posttransplantation cyclophosphamide. Germline V lookup: CDR1 SQVTM, CDR2 ANQGSEA. This CDR3 region has 14 residues. V was cut by 1 base and J by 1 base, with 9 bases left in between. Concerning this clone: Its antigen remains unknown.

Overall study results and limits: Recipient CMV seropositivity and CMV reactivation strongly tracked TRB clonality. Donor-recipient repertoire similarity was low at 1-2 months, rising over year one.

Method: immunoSEQ multiplex PCR; TCRdb's copy keeps in-frame clones and lacks some. Singletons are absent from the sample, which has about 2,100 clones. Treatment was busulfan-fludarabine conditioning, a marrow graft, and cyclophosphamide on days +3 and +4. The rearrangement joins TRBV29-1 to TRBJ2-3; D may be TRBD1 (5 bases). This TCR came from a female patient in her sixties who received an allogeneic stem cell transplant from a related donor and was CMV-positive. Some T cells here may be from the graft donor. Sequencing was performed on PBMCs, taken 86 days after allogeneic stem cell transplant with posttransplant cyclophosphamide. The CDR3 sequence: CSVEGGRGTDTQYF. The CDR3 DNA reads as TGCAGCGTTGAAGGGGGCAGGGGCACAGATACGCAGTATTTT.